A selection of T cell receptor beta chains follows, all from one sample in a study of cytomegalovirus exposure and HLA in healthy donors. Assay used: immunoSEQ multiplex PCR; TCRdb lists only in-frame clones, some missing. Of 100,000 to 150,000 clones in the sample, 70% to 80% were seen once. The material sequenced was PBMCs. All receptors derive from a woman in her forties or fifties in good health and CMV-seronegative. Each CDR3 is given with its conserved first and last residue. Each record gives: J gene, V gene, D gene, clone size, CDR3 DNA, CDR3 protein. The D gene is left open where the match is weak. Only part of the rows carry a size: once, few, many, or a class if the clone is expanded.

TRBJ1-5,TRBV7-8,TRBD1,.,TGTGCCAGCAGCTTAATCGGGACAGGGTACGAACAGCCCCAGCATTTT,CASSLIGTGYEQPQHF
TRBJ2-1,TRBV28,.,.,TGTGCCAGCAGTTTACAAGGCGGGAACAATGAGCAGTTCTTC,CASSLQGGNNEQFF
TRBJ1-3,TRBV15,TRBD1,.,TGTGCCACCAGCAGAGATTCGACAGGGGCGAGAGGAAACACCATATATTTT,CATSRDSTGARGNTIYF
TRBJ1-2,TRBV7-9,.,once,TGTGCCAGCAGCTTAGTTCGGGGTAACTATGGCTACACCTTC,CASSLVRGNYGYTF
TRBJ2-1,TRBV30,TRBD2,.,TGTGCCTGGAGTGTACTAGCGGGAGGGCCGGCTGAGCAGTTCTTC,CAWSVLAGGPAEQFF
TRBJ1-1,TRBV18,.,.,TGTGCCAGCTCGTCCAGGGAGGGGTACACTGAAGCTTTCTTT,CASSSREGYTEAFF
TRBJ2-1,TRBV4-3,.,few,TGCGCCAGCAGCCAAGATATAGGGGACAATGAGCAGTTCTTC,CASSQDIGDNEQFF
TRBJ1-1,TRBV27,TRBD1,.,TGTGCCAGCAGTCCCCTGACAGGGAGTGGCACTGAAGCTTTCTTT,CASSPLTGSGTEAFF
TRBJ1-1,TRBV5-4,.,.,TGTGCCAGCAGCTCCCGATCCCTGCGGGACACTGAAGCTTTCTTT,CASSSRSLRDTEAFF
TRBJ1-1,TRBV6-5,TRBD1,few,TGTGCCAGCAGGCGGACAGGGTGGAGTGAAGCTTTCTTT,CASRRTGWSEAFF
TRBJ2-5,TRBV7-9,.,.,TGTGCCAGCAGGCCGGGCGGGGCAGGTAGTGAGCAGTACTTC,CASRPGGAGSEQYF
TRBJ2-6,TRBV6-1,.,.,TGTGCCAGCAGTGAAGACCCAGGTACTGGGGCCAACGTCCTGACTTTC,CASSEDPGTGANVLTF
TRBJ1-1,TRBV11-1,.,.,TGTGCCAGCAGCTTAACAGGGAACACTGAAGCTTTCTTT,CASSLTGNTEAFF
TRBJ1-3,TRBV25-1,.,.,TGTGCCAGCAGTTGGGGTAGGAGGACTGGAAACACCATATATTTT,CASSWGRRTGNTIYF
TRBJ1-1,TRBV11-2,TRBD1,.,TGTGCCAGCAGCTTAGGCCCAGGGGGCTTGACTGAAGCTTTCTTT,CASSLGPGGLTEAFF
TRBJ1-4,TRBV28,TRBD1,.,TGTGCCAGCAGTTTTGGACAGGTTATTAATGAAAAACTGTTTTTT,CASSFGQVINEKLFF
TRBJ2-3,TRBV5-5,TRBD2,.,TGTGCCAGCAGCTTGGGGGTAGCGGGAGGGCCCACAGATACGCAGTATTTT,CASSLGVAGGPTDTQYF
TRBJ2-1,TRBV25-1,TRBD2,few,TGTGCCAGCACCACCCGCGGGGGGGGAATACACAATGAGCAGTTCTTC,CASTTRGGGIHNEQFF
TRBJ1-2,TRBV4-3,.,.,TGCGCCAGCAGCCAAGATAGCGGGATCCCATATCGCTACACCTTC,CASSQDSGIPYRYTF
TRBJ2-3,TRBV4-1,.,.,TGCGCCAGCAGCCAAGGGGGGGTGAATTTAAAACGGACAGATACGCAGTATTTT,CASSQGGVNLKRTDTQYF
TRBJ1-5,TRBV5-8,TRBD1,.,TGTGCCAGCAGCGCACCGGGACAGTCCTTTAATCAGCCCCAGCATTTT,CASSAPGQSFNQPQHF
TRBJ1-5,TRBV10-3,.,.,TGTGCCATCAGTGAGGCGGGTAGCAATCAGCCCCAGCATTTT,CAISEAGSNQPQHF
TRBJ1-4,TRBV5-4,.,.,TGTGCCAGCAGCTCCTCCAGGGGCTGGAAACTGTTTTTT,CASSSSRGWKLFF
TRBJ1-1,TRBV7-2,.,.,TGTGCCAGCAGCTCTAGACAGGCGACAGTAGCTTTCTTT,CASSSRQATVAFF
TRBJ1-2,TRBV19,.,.,TGTGCCAGTACGTCTGGCTACACCTTC,CASTSGYTF
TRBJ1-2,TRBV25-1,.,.,TGTGCCAGCAGTGACCATGTGGAGGGTGGCTACACCTTC,CASSDHVEGGYTF
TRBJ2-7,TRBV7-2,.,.,TGTGCCAGCAGCTTGGTCCCAGTGGCGGAAGAGCAGTACTTC,CASSLVPVAEEQYF
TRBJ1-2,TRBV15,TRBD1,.,TGTGCCACCAGCAGAGGCGGACAGGGGGCTACTAACTATGGCTACACCTTC,CATSRGGQGATNYGYTF
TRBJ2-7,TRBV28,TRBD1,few,TGTGCCAGCAGTTTATCGGGACAGGGCTCGGGCGAGCAGTACTTC,CASSLSGQGSGEQYF
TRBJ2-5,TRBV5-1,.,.,TGCGCCAGCAGCTATCCGACGCGGGGACAGCAACAAGAGACCCAGTACTTC,CASSYPTRGQQQETQYF
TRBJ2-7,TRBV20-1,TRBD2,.,TGCAGTGTAGCGGGAGGCTACGAGCAGTACTTC,CSVAGGYEQYF
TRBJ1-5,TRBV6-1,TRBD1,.,TGTGCCAGCAGTTGGACAGGGGGTATCGATCAGCCCCAGCATTTT,CASSWTGGIDQPQHF
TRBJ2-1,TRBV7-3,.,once,TGTGCCAGCAGCTTAGGGCTGGCGTCTTACAATGAGCAGTTCTTC,CASSLGLASYNEQFF
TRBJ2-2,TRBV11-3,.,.,TGTGCCAGCAGCCCCGGGTCCAATAGGCACGGGGAGCTGTTTTTT,CASSPGSNRHGELFF
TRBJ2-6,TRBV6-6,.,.,TGTGCCAGCATGAAAAGTACGAGTTCTGGGGCCAACGTCCTGACTTTC,CASMKSTSSGANVLTF
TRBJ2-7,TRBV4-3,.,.,TGCGCCAGCAGCCAAGATTCTGACAGATACGAGCAGTACTTC,CASSQDSDRYEQYF
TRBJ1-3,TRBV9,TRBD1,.,TGTGCCAGCAGCACCAGACAGGGGGCTGGAAACACCATATATTTT,CASSTRQGAGNTIYF
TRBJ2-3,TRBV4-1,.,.,TGCGCCAGCAGCCAAGAGGGCCAGCGGGGCACAGATACGCAGTATTTT,CASSQEGQRGTDTQYF
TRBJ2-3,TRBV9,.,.,TGTGCCAGCAGCGTAGTCCAGGGCACAGATACGCAGTATTTT,CASSVVQGTDTQYF
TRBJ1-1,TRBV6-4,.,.,TGTGCCAGCAGGGACAGCCGGAACACTGAAGCTTTCTTT,CASRDSRNTEAFF
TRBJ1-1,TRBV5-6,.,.,TGTGCCAGCAGCTTTACAGGGCCCCCCACTGAAGCTTTCTTT,CASSFTGPPTEAFF
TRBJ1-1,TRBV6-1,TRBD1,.,TGTGCCAGCAGCGATGTCCAGGGGGTCGGGACTGAAGCTTTCTTT,CASSDVQGVGTEAFF
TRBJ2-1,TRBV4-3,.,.,TGCGCCAGCAGCCACGGAGCCTACAATGAGCAGTTCTTC,CASSHGAYNEQFF
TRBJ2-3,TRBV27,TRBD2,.,TGTGCCAGCAGACTACCCCGACTAGCGGGAGCCTTCAAAGAGTATTTT,CASRLPRLAGAFKEYF
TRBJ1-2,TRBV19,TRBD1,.,TGTGCCAGTAGTACCTGGACAGGGCGCAACTATGGCTACACCTTC,CASSTWTGRNYGYTF
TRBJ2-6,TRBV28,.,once,TGTGCCAGCAGTTTATTTGTGAGTCCTGGGGCCAACGTCCTGACTTTC,CASSLFVSPGANVLTF
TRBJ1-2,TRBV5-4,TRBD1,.,TGTGCCAGCAGCTTGGCCCGACAGGGGGCGAAGGATGGCTACCCCTTC,CASSLARQGAKDGYPF